This TCR beta chain was found in a study of glioma-infiltrating T cells. This clonotype was counted ten times or more. Trimming at V came to 4 bases and at J to 10 bases, leaving 0 bases not matched to a gene. The CDR3 covers 11 residues. Germline-derived CDR1 and CDR2 are SGHAT and FQNNGV. Amplification of TCR alpha and beta CDR3 regions from RNA used iRepertoire nested multiplex PCR. TCRdb re-analysed the multiplex PCR reads in MiXCR, keeping a single row per CDR3 protein. The sample carries 16,000 or so distinct CDR3 sequences, 58% recorded once. The rearrangement links TRBV11-2 to TRBJ2-1; 8 bases fit TRBD1. The origin of this receptor is a human donor with low-grade glioma or glioblastoma, undergoing nonglioma brain surgery, or in good health (not recorded which). The sample taken for sequencing was glioma tissue, nonneoplastic brain tissue, or PBMCs (not recorded which). The CDR3 loop is CASSWDREQFF. The CDR3 DNA is TGTGCCAGCAGCTGGGACAGGGAGCAGTTCTTC.